The 12 T cell receptor beta chains in this list originate from one sample, sequenced in a study of blood T cell repertoires in COVID-19. The assay was immunoSEQ multiplex PCR, and TCRdb's table has in-frame clones only and misses some. The table records some 300,000 clones, around 89% of them present only once. Sequencing was done on a sample of peripheral blood. The receptors here all came from a woman aged 25 to 39 who had recovered from COVID-19.

The V gene is TRBV24-1, the J gene TRBJ2-2; TRBD1 aligns across 10 bases. The CDR3 has 16 amino acids. Germline CDR1 reads KGHDR; CDR2 reads SFDVKD. The junction had 8 bases not matched to a gene; V was cut back by 4 bases and J by 7 bases. This chain's CDR3 is CATSEAKGQGSGELFF. As DNA, the CDR3 is TGTGCCACCAGTGAAGCCAAGGGACAGGGGAGCGGGGAGCTGTTTTTT.

This clone was recorded once. V is TRBV5-1 and J is TRBJ1-6; weak D call: TRBD1 (6 bases). Trimming took off 1 base at V and 7 bases at J, with 15 bases between the two ends. Germline V lookup: CDR1 SGHRS, CDR2 YFSETQ. There are 16 residues in the CDR3. CDR3 DNA: TGCGCCAGCAGCTTGTCGTCTGGGGGCAGAAATTCACCCCTCCACTTT. The encoded protein is CASSLSSGGRNSPLHF.

V usage is TRBV19 and J usage is TRBJ2-1; D might be TRBD2 (6 bases). The V end was cut by 1 base, the J end by 2 bases, with 12 bases between. The germline V gene has CDR1 LNHDA and CDR2 SQIVND (reference sequence). The CDR3 runs to 16 residues. The CDR3 loop reads CASSIGDFQPYNEQFF. DNA for the CDR3: TGTGCCAGTAGTATAGGGGACTTCCAACCCTACAATGAGCAGTTCTTC. The whole variable domain, filled in from reference TRBV19 and TRBJ2-1, reads DGGITQSPKYLFRKEGQNVTLSCEQNLNHDAMYWYRQDPGQGLRLIYYSQIVNDFQKGDIAEGYSVSREKKESFPLTVTSAQKNPTAFYLCASSIGDFQPYNEQFFGPGTRLTVL.

The chain's CDR3 is CASSQGPAGGGETQYF. The DNA of the CDR3 is TGCGCCAGCAGCCAAGGGCCAGCGGGGGGTGGGGAGACCCAGTACTTC. The J gene is TRBJ2-5, the V gene TRBV4-1; the match to TRBD2 covers 9 bases. The CDR3 extends over 16 amino acids. Germline loops: CDR1 MGHRA, CDR2 YSYEKL. Germline trimming cut 1 base from V and 5 bases from J; bases unmatched to any gene: 8.

The CDR3 loop reads CASSRYSGGVDTQYF. Here the CDR3 DNA reads TGTGCCAGCAGCCGTTACAGCGGGGGGGTAGATACGCAGTATTTT. The V gene is TRBV6-5, the J gene TRBJ2-3; 10 positions agree with TRBD2. Germline V gene sequence: CDR1 MNHEY, CDR2 SVGAGI. This CDR3 region has 15 residues. The V gene end was trimmed by 6 bases and the J gene end by 5 bases; junction bases not matched to a gene: 8.

The sample holds many counts of this clone. Within the sample, other DNA sequences also encode this same CDR3. V usage is TRBV5-4 and J usage is TRBJ1-2; the D is unclear. The CDR3 runs to 12 residues. V lost 4 bases to trimming and J lost 4 bases, with 8 bases between them. Germline values: CDR1 SGHNT, CDR2 YYREEE (reference sequence). The CDR3 DNA is TGTGCCAGCAGCCCGGAGGGCTATGGCTACACCTTC. Amino acids: CASSPEGYGYTF.

The chain couples TRBV3-1 (or the pseudogene TRBV3-2) to TRBJ2-7; D is perhaps TRBD2 (5 bases). The CDR3 spans 12 residues. V was trimmed by 10 bases and J by 5 bases, leaving 15 bases between them. The germline CDR1 and CDR2 sequences are LGHDT and YNNKEL (reference sequence). CDR3 sequence: CATTSEGHEQYF. The CDR3 DNA follows: TGTGCCACAACCTCCGAGGGCCACGAGCAGTACTTC.

The V call is TRBV6-5, the J call TRBJ1-5; TRBD1 matches at 7 bases. The germline V gene encodes CDR1 MNHEY and CDR2 SVGAGI. CDR3 length: 15 residues. Trimming took 3 bases from V and 7 from J; bases not matched to a gene: 9. In DNA, the CDR3 is TGTGCCAGCAGTTATCGGCGGACAGGATGGCAGCCCCAGCATTTT. Amino acids: CASSYRRTGWQPQHF.

This clone showed up just once. The rearrangement uses TRBV18 and TRBJ2-6, with a weak D call TRBD1 (6 bases). V was clipped by 6 bases and J by 1 base, with 19 bases between them. The CDR3 length is 18 residues. Germline V lookup: CDR1 KGHSH, CDR2 LQKENI. In DNA form, the CDR3 reads TGTGCCAGCTCCCCCAGGGGCCAGGCTAGATCTGGGGCCAACGTCCTGACTTTC. Protein: CASSPRGQARSGANVLTF.

This chain uses TRBV6-2 or TRBV6-3 with TRBJ1-5; 7 nucleotides line up with TRBD1. V shed 6 bases, J shed 3 bases, and the junction held 5 bases outside the gene matches. The CDR3 covers 14 residues. The germline gives CDR1 MNHEY, CDR2 SVGEGT. DNA of the CDR3: TGTGCCAGCAGCTCGGGACAGCTCAATCAGCCCCAGCATTTT. It encodes CASSSGQLNQPQHF.

The rearrangement links TRBV29-1 to TRBJ2-1, with TRBD2 identical over 10 bases. CDR1 is SQVTM and CDR2 is ANQGSEA in the germline V gene. J gave up 5 bases and V 7 bases, and 8 bases lay outside the gene matches. This CDR3 has 14 residues. CDR3 sequence (DNA): TGCAGCGCTCGCGTCGGACTAGCGGACAATGAGCAGTTCTTC. Its protein is CSARVGLADNEQFF.

CDR3 loop: CASSRATNEKLFF. In DNA, the CDR3 is TGTGCCAGCAGCCGGGCAACTAATGAAAAACTGTTTTTT. V and J are TRBV27 and TRBJ1-4; no clear D gene. Between the trimmed V and J ends, which lost 6 bases and 0 bases, there was a span of 5 bases. CDR1 is MNHEY, CDR2 SMNVEV, per germline (reference sequence). The CDR3 is made up of 13 amino acids.